Listed below are T cell receptor beta chains from one sample, sequenced in a study of T cells in Graves' hyperthyroidism and ophthalmopathy. TCRdb called the multiplex PCR reads again in MiXCR, with one record for every CDR3 protein. The sample lists about 200,000 distinct CDR3 sequences, about a sixth occurring once. The sequenced sample was blood. Receptor source: a man aged 40-55 years with Graves' hyperthyroidism. Each CDR3 is given without its conserved first and last residue.

V gene: TRBV7-3
CDR3 protein: ASSSRTANTGELF

V gene: TRBV28
CDR3 protein: ASSPPGTGNEQY

V gene: TRBV28
CDR3 protein: ASKRGRQSSYNEQF

V gene: TRBV18
CDR3 protein: ASSPDSLYGYT

V gene: TRBV6-2/TRBV6-3
CDR3 protein: ASSYSLGQNYGNTIY

V gene: TRBV7-2
CDR3 protein: ASSPPRTEETQY

V gene: TRBV4-3
CDR3 protein: ASSQGTGPNEKLF

V gene: TRBV3-1
CDR3 protein: ASSQAHNQPQH

V gene: TRBV7-3
CDR3 protein: ASSPGPDTQY

V gene: TRBV5-1
CDR3 protein: ASSLWGHQEGTEAF

V gene: TRBV28
CDR3 protein: ASSLWGVGTDTQY

V gene: TRBV30
CDR3 protein: AWSDDFPRANEQF

V gene: TRBV28
CDR3 protein: ASTPQGQRGTSTQY

V gene: TRBV20-1
CDR3 protein: SASRTDTQY

V gene: TRBV28
CDR3 protein: ASATIAGGPSDTQY

V gene: TRBV20-1
CDR3 protein: SAPQASGGRTDTQY

V gene: TRBV2
CDR3 protein: ASSFANTGELF

V gene: TRBV7-9
CDR3 protein: ASSPPTVMKKLF

V gene: TRBV30
CDR3 protein: AWSHRDRGFYEQY

V gene: TRBV7-2
CDR3 protein: ASSLAGTVYNEQF

V gene: TRBV2
CDR3 protein: ASSGIQGQGSDTEAF

V gene: TRBV9
CDR3 protein: ASSVGGGEDDTEAF

V gene: TRBV29-1
CDR3 protein: SVEDFAGASNTGELF

V gene: TRBV7-2
CDR3 protein: ASSSGIAGGETQY

V gene: TRBV9
CDR3 protein: ASSVASGYEQF

V gene: TRBV7-2
CDR3 protein: ASSLVGQGHNYEQY